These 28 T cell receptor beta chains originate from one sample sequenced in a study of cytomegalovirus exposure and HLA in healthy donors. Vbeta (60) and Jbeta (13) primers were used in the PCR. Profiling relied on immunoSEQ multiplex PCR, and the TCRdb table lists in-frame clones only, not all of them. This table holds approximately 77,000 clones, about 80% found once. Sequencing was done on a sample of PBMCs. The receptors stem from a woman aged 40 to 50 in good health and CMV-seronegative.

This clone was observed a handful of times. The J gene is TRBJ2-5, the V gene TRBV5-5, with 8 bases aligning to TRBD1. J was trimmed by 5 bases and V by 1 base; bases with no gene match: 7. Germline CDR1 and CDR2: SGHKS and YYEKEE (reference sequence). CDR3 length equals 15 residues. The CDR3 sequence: CASSLRTGRSETQYF. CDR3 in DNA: TGTGCCAGCAGCTTGAGGACAGGGCGAAGCGAGACCCAGTACTTC. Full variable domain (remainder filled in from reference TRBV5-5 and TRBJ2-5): DAGVTQSPTHLIKTRGQQVTLRCSPISGHKSVSWYQQVLGQGPQFIFQYYEKEERGRGNFPDRFSARQFPNYSSELNVNALLLGDSALYLCASSLRTGRSETQYFGPGTRLLVL.

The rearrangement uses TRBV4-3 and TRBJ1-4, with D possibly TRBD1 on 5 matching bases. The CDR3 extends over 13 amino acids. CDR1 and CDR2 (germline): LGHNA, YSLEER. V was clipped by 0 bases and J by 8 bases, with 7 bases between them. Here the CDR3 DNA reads TGCGCCAGCAGCCAAGATGGGGCCGAAAAACTGTTTTTT. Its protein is CASSQDGAEKLFF.

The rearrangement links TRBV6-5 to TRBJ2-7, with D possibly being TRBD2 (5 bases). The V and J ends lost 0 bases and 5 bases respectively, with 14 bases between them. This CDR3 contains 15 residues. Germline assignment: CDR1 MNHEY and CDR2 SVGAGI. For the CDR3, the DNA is TGTGCCAGCAGTTACTCGAATAGACTTAGCGACGAGCAGTACTTC. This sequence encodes CASSYSNRLSDEQYF.

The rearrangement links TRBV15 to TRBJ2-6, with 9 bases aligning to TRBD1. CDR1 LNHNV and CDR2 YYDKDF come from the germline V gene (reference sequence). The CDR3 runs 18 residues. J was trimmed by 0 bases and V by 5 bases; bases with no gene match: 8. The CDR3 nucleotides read TGTGCCACCAGCTCGCGGCCGGGACAGGGCTCTGGGGCCAACGTCCTGACTTTC. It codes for CATSSRPGQGSGANVLTF.

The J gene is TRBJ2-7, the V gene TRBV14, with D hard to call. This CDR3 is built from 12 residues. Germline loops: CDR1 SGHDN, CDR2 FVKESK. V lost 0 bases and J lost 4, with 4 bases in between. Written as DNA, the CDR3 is TGTGCCAGCAGCCAAGATTTATACGAGCAGTACTTC. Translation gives CASSQDLYEQYF. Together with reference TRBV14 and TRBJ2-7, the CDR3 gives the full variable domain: EAGVTQFPSHSVIEKGQTVTLRCDPISGHDNLYWYRRVMGKEIKFLLHFVKESKQDESGMPNNRFLAERTGGTYSTLKVQPAELEDSGVYFCASSQDLYEQYFGPGTRLTVT.

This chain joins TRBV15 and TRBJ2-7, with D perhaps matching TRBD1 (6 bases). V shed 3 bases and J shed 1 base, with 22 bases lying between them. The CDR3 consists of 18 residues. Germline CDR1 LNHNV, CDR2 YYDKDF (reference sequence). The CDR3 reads CATSSSPPGERRSYEQYF. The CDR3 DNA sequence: TGTGCCACCAGCAGTTCACCCCCAGGGGAGAGGAGGTCCTACGAGCAGTACTTC.

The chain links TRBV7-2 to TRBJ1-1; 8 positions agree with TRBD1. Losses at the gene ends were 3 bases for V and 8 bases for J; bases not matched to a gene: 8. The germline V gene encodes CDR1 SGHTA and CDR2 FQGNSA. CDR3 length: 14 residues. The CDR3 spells CASSFNSGGREAFF. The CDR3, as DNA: TGTGCCAGCAGCTTCAACTCAGGGGGCAGAGAAGCTTTCTTT.

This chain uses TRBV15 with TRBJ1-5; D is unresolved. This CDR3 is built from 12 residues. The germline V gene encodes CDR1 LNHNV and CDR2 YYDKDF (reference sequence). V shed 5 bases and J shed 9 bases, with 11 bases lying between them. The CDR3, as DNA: TGTGCCACCAGCGGGAGAGGTTGGCCCCAGCATTTT. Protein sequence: CATSGRGWPQHF. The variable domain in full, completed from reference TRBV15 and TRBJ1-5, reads DAMVIQNPRYQVTQFGKPVTLSCSQTLNHNVMYWYQQKSSQAPKLLFHYYDKDFNNEADTPDNFQSRRPNTSFCFLDIRSPGLGDTAMYLCATSGRGWPQHFGDGTRLSIL.

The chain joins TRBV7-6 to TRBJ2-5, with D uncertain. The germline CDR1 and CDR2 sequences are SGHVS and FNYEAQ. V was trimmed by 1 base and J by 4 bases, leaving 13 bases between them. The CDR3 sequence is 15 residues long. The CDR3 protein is CASSLDFGRSETQYF. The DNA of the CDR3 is TGTGCCAGCAGCTTAGATTTCGGTCGCTCAGAGACCCAGTACTTC.

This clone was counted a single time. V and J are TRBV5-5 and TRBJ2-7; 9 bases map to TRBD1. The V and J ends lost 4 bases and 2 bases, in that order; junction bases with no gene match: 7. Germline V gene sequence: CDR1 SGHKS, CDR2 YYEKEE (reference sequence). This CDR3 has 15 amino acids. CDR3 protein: CASSGGTGLTYEQYF. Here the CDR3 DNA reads TGTGCCAGCAGCGGAGGGACAGGGTTAACCTACGAGCAGTACTTC.

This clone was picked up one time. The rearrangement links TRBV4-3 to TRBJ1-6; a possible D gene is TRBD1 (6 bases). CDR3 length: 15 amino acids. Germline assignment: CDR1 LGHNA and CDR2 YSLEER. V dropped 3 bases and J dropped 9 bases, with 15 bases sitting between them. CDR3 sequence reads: CASSQDGGQGSPLHF. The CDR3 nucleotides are TGCGCCAGCAGCCAGGACGGGGGGCAGGGTTCACCCCTCCACTTT.

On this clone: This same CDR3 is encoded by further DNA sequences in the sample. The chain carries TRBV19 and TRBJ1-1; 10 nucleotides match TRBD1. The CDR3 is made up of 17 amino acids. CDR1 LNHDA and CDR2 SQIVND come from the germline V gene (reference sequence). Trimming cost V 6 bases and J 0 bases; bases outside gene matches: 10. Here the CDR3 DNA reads TGTGCCAGTAGGACCGGGACAGGGGACCCGATGAACACTGAAGCTTTCTTT. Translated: CASRTGTGDPMNTEAFF.

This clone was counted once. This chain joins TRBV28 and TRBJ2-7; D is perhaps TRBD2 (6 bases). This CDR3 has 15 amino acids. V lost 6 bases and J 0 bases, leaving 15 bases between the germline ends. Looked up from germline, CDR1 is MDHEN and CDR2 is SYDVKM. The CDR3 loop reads CASRTGTESSYEQYF. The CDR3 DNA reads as TGTGCCAGCAGGACCGGGACTGAGAGCTCCTACGAGCAGTACTTC.

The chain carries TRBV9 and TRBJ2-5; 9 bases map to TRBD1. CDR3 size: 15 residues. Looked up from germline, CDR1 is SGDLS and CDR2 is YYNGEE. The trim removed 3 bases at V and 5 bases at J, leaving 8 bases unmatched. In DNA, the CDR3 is TGTGCCAGCAGCGGGACAGGGGATATGGGTGAGACCCAGTACTTC. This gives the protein CASSGTGDMGETQYF.

For the CDR3, the DNA is TGTGCCAGCAGCTTGGCGGACTCGTTCTACGAGCAGTACTTC. Translated: CASSLADSFYEQYF. The chain links TRBV5-4 to TRBJ2-7, with D perhaps TRBD2 (5 bases). Germline V CDR1 and CDR2: SGHNT, YYREEE (reference sequence). V shed 0 bases and J shed 3 bases, with 10 bases lying between them. The CDR3 contains 14 residues.

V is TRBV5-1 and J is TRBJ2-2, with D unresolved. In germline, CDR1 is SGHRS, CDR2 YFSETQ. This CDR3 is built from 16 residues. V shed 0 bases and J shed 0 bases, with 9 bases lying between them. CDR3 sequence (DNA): TGCGCCAGCAGCTTGGGATCGTCAGCGAACACCGGGGAGCTGTTTTTT. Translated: CASSLGSSANTGELFF.

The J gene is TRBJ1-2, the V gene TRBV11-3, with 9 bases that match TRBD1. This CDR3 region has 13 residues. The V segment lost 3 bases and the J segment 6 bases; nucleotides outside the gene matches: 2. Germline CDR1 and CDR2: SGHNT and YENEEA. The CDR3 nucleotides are TGTGCCAGCAGCTTTGGGACAGGGAATGGCTACACCTTC. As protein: CASSFGTGNGYTF.

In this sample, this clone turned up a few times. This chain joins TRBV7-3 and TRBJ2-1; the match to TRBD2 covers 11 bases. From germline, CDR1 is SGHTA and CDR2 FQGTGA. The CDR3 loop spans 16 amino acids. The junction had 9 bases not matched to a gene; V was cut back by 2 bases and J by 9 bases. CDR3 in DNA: TGTGCCAGCAGCTTAGTGGCCGGGACTAGCGGTGCTGAGCAGTTCTTC. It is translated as CASSLVAGTSGAEQFF.

CDR3 bases: TGCGCCAGCAGCAACCAGGTTATGAACTATAATTCACCCCTCCACTTT. It yields the protein CASSNQVMNYNSPLHF. V usage is TRBV4-3 and J usage is TRBJ1-6; no clear D. Trimming shortened V by 5 bases and J by 3 bases, and 14 bases separated the two germline ends. Germline V gives CDR1 LGHNA, CDR2 YSLEER. CDR3 length: 16 amino acids.

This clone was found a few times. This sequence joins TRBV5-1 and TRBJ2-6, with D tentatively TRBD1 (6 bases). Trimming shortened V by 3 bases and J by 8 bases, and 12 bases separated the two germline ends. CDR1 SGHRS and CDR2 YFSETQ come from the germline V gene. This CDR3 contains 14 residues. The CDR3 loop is CASSSTQGTNVLTF. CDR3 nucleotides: TGCGCCAGCAGCTCTACACAGGGTACCAACGTCCTGACTTTC. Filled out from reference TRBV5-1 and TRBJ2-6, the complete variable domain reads KAGVTQTPRYLIKTRGQQVTLSCSPISGHRSVSWYQQTPGQGLQFLFEYFSETQRNKGNFPGRFSGRQFSNSRSEMNVSTLELGDSALYLCASSSTQGTNVLTFGAGSRLTVL.

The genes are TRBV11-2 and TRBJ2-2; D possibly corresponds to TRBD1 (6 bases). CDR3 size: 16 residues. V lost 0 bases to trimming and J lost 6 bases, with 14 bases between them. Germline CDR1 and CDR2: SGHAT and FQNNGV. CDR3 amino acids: CASSLDGGIGAGELFF. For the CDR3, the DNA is TGTGCCAGCAGCTTAGATGGGGGCATTGGCGCCGGGGAGCTGTTTTTT.

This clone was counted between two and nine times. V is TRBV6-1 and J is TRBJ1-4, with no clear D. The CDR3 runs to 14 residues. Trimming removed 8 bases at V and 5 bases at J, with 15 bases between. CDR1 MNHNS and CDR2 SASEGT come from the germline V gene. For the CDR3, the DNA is TGTGCCAGCGGGAGGCGGAGCCTGAATGAAAAACTGTTTTTT. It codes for CASGRRSLNEKLFF.

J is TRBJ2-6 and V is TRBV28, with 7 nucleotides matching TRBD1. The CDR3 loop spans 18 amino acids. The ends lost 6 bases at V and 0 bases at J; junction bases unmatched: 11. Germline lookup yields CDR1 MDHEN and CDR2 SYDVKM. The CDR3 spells CASRGRDRESSGANVLTF. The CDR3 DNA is TGTGCCAGCAGGGGCCGGGACAGAGAAAGCTCTGGGGCCAACGTCCTGACTTTC.

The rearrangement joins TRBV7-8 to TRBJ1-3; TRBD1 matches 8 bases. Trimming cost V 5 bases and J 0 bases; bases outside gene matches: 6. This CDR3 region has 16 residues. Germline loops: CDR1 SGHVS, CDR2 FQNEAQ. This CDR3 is CASSLGQAFSGNTIYF. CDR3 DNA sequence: TGTGCCAGCAGCCTGGGACAGGCCTTCTCTGGAAACACCATATATTTT.

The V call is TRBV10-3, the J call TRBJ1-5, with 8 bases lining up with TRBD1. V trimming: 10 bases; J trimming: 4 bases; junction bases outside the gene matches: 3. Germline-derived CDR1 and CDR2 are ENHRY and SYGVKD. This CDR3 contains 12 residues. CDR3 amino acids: CATRQGNQPQHF. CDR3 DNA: TGTGCCACCAGACAGGGGAATCAGCCCCAGCATTTT.

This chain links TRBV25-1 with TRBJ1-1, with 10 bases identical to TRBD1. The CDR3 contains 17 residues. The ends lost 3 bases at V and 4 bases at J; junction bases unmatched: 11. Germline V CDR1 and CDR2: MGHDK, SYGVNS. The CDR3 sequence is CASSDMAGQGKATEAFF. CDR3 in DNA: TGTGCCAGCAGTGATATGGCGGGACAGGGGAAGGCCACTGAAGCTTTCTTT.

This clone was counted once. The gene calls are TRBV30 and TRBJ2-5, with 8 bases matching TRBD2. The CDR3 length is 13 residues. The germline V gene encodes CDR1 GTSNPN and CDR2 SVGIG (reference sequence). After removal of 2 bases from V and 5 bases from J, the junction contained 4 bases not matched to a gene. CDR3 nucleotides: TGTGCCTGGAGTTCGGGGGGGCGGGAGACCCAGTACTTC. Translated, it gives CAWSSGGRETQYF.

CDR3 nucleotides: TGCAGTGCCCCTCTCAGCGGGACCCAGTACTTC. This codes for CSAPLSGTQYF. The V gene is TRBV20-1, the J gene TRBJ2-5; weak D call: TRBD2 (5 bases). Trimming stripped 6 bases from V and 7 bases from J, with 12 bases between. CDR1 is DFQATT, CDR2 SNEGSKA, per germline (reference sequence). CDR3 length: 11 amino acids.